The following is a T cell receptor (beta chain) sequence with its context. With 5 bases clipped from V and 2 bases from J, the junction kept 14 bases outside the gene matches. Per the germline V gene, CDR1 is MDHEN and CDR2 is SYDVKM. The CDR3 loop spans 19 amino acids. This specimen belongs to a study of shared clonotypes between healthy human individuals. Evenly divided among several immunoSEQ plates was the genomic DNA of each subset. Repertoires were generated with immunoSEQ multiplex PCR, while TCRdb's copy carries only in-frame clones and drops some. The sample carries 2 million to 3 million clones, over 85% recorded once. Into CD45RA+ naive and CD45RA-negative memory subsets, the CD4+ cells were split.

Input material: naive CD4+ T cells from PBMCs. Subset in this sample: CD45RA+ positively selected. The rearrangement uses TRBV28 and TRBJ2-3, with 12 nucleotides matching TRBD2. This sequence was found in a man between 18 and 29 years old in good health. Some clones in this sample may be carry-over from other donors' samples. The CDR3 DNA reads TGTGCCAGCAGTCTACTCACGCCCCGACTAGCGGGAGACACAGATACGCAGTATTTT. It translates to CASSLLTPRLAGDTDTQYF.